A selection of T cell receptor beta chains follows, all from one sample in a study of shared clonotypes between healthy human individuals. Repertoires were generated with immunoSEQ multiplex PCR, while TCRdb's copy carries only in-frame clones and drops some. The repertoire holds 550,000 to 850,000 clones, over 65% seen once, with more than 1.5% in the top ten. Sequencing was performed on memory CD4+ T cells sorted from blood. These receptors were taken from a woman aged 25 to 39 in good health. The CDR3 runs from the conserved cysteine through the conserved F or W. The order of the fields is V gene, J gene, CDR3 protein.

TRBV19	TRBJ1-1	CASSRQVLGTEAFF
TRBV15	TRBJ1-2	CATSSSDRGWNGYTF
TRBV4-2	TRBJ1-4	CASSQGGWDRGDEKLFF
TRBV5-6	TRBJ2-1	CASSLTSGSYNEQFF
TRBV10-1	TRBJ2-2	CASSPREGGELFF
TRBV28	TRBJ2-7	CASSLSTYEQYF
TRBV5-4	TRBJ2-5	CASSPQLAEQETQYF
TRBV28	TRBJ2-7	CASSSGASYEQYF
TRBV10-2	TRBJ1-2	CASSDQGLGYTF
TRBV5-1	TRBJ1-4	CASSGGVGEKLFF
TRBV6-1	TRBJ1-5	CASSEWGGSNQPQHF
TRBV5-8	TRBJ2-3	CASSLTSADTQYF
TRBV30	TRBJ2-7	CAWRGTPAAYEQYF
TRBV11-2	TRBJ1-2	CASSREGYGYTF